These 6 T cell receptor beta chains share one sample of origin, sequenced in a study of shared clonotypes between healthy human individuals. Generated by immunoSEQ multiplex PCR, the TCRdb table keeps only in-frame clones and is missing some. The data hold more than 2 million clones, with 80% to 95% observed a single time. As defined, naive CD8 cells were CD45RO-negative and positively selected for CCR7, with terminally differentiated effector memory CD45RA+ cells excluded. Sequencing was done on a sample of naive CD8+ T cells from PBMCs. The receptors stem from a man between 18 and 29 years old in good health. Some clones in this sample may be carry-over from other donors' samples.

The J gene is TRBJ1-2, the V gene TRBV2, with 9 bases matching TRBD1. CDR1 is SNHLY, CDR2 FYNNEI, per germline. This CDR3 has 15 amino acids. V lost 0 bases to trimming and J lost 4 bases; unmatched junction nucleotides: 3. The CDR3 region is CASSEAGQGGYGYTF. CDR3 bases: TGTGCCAGCAGTGAAGCGGGACAGGGTGGCTATGGCTACACCTTC.

CDR3 loop: CASSSNLRGPGEQYF. The DNA for the CDR3 is TGTGCCAGCAGTTCCAACCTCAGAGGACCGGGAGAGCAGTACTTC. The rearrangement joins TRBV27 to TRBJ2-7; a possible D gene is TRBD2 (5 bases). In germline, CDR1 is MNHEY, CDR2 SMNVEV (reference sequence). There are 15 residues in the CDR3. Trimming removed 4 bases at V and 7 bases at J, with 20 bases between.

The chain is built from TRBV13 and TRBJ2-5; 13 bases fit TRBD2. Per germline, CDR1 PRHDT and CDR2 FYEKMQ (reference sequence). V lost 5 bases to trimming and J lost 5 bases; unmatched junction nucleotides: 11. There are 17 residues in the CDR3. The CDR3: CASSPTGLAGVRETQYF. The CDR3 DNA reads as TGTGCCAGCAGCCCCACCGGACTAGCGGGAGTTCGGGAGACCCAGTACTTC. Together with reference TRBV13 and TRBJ2-5, the CDR3 gives the full variable domain: AAGVIQSPRHLIKEKRETATLKCYPIPRHDTVYWYQQGPGQDPQFLISFYEKMQSDKGSIPDRFSAQQFSDYHSELNMSSLELGDSALYFCASSPTGLAGVRETQYFGPGTRLLVL.

This chain uses TRBV7-9 with TRBJ2-7; TRBD2 matches at 9 bases. Germline CDR1 is SEHNR and CDR2 is FQNEAQ (reference sequence). Trimming cost V 6 bases and J 3 bases; bases outside gene matches: 12. This CDR3 contains 16 residues. The CDR3 spells CASRGVAGDRSYEQYF. CDR3 nucleotides: TGTGCCAGCAGAGGGGTAGCGGGAGACCGGAGCTACGAGCAGTACTTC.

The chain links TRBV19 to TRBJ1-1; D ambiguous. V lost 6 bases and J lost 3, with 14 bases in between. Germline values: CDR1 LNHDA, CDR2 SQIVND (reference sequence). The CDR3 is made up of 14 amino acids. The CDR3 nucleotides read TGTGCCAGTAGGACACAGAGTAGGTACACTGAAGCTTTCTTT. Its translation: CASRTQSRYTEAFF. The variable domain in full, completed from reference TRBV19 and TRBJ1-1, reads DGGITQSPKYLFRKEGQNVTLSCEQNLNHDAMYWYRQDPGQGLRLIYYSQIVNDFQKGDIAEGYSVSREKKESFPLTVTSAQKNPTAFYLCASRTQSRYTEAFFGQGTRLTVV.

The chain employs TRBV30 and TRBJ1-1; D remains ambiguous. This CDR3 comprises 14 residues. Germline CDR1 GTSNPN, CDR2 SVGIG (reference sequence). V was pared by 0 bases and J by 5 bases, with 13 bases between. The CDR3 reads CAWSVRTVGTEAFF. The CDR3, as DNA: TGTGCCTGGAGTGTTCGAACAGTGGGTACTGAAGCTTTCTTT.